Below, one TCR beta chain is given with its context. This specimen comes from a study of T cell changes during pregnancy in multiple sclerosis. The CDR3 runs 18 residues. Per germline, CDR1 SEHNR and CDR2 FQNEAQ (reference sequence). V was shortened by 4 bases and J by 1 base, with 21 bases between the two germline ends. Sequencing used immunoSEQ multiplex PCR; TCRdb keeps in-frame clones, though not all of them. The sample lists tens of thousands of clones; roughly 90% were seen once. The source of this sequence is a female donor with multiple sclerosis, enrolled in a pregnancy study. The chain combines TRBV7-9 with TRBJ2-3; D gene uncertain. The sample here was CD8+ T cells from peripheral blood mononuclear cells, taken before pregnancy. CDR3 sequence (DNA): TGTGCCAGCAGCTCAGACGAGGCGATCCGTCCGGGCACAGATACGCAGTATTTT. This sequence encodes CASSSDEAIRPGTDTQYF.